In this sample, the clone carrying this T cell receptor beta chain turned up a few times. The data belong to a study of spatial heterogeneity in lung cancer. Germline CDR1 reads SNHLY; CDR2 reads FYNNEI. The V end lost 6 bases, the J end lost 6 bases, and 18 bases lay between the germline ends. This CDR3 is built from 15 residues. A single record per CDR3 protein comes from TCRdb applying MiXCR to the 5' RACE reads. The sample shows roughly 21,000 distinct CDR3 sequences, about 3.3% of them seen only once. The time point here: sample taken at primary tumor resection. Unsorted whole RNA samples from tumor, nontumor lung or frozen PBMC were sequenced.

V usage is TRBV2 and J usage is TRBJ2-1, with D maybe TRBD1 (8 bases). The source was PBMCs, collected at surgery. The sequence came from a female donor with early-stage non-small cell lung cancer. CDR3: CASSPGQGGFNEQFF. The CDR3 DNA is TGTGCCAGCAGCCCCGGACAGGGAGGGTTCAATGAGCAGTTCTTC. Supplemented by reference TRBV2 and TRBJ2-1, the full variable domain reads EPEVTQTPSHQVTQMGQEVILRCVPISNHLYFYWYRQILGQKVEFLVSFYNNEISEKSEIFDDQFSVERPDGSNFTLKIRSTKLEDSAMYFCASSPGQGGFNEQFFGPGTRLTVL.